The rows below give T cell receptor beta chains drawn from one sample of a study of blood T cell repertoires in COVID-19. Assay: immunoSEQ multiplex PCR; the TCRdb copy retains only in-frame clones and omits some. The data show about 140,000 clones, with about four fifths seen just once and approximately 3.9% held by the top ten. The sample comprised peripheral blood. These receptors were collected from a woman in her sixties or seventies with acute or convalescent COVID-19. Both conserved end residues are part of each CDR3. The D gene is left open where the match is weak. Where a row states a size, it is once, few, many or the class of an expanded clone; other rows omit it.

-,TRBV6-5,-,TRBJ1-6,CASMGQRNSPLHF,TGTGCCAGCATGGGACAAAGAAATTCACCCCTCCACTTT
-,TRBV6-5,-,TRBJ2-1,CASRTDSDPYNEQFF,TGTGCCAGCAGAACCGACAGTGACCCATACAATGAGCAGTTCTTC
TRBD1,TRBV18,-,TRBJ1-2,CASSPEQGRRGYTF,TGTGCCAGCTCACCCGAACAGGGGCGGCGTGGCTACACCTTC
TRBD1,TRBV28,-,TRBJ2-7,CASSLGAGTGGYEQYF,TGTGCCAGCAGTTTGGGTGCCGGGACAGGGGGATACGAGCAGTACTTC
-,TRBV25-1,-,TRBJ2-7,CASRNTGSHEQYF,TGTGCCAGCAGAAACACAGGGTCCCACGAGCAGTACTTC
TRBD1,TRBV27,once,TRBJ2-2,CASRKGASNTGELFF,TGTGCCAGCAGGAAGGGGGCCTCGAACACCGGGGAGCTGTTTTTT
-,TRBV27,-,TRBJ1-1,CASSPAGLSRGYTEAFF,TGTGCCAGCAGTCCTGCCGGACTATCCAGAGGGTACACTGAAGCTTTCTTT
-,TRBV28,few,TRBJ1-2,CASSPTGPYGYTF,TGTGCCAGCAGCCCCACAGGACCCTATGGCTACACCTTC
-,TRBV4-1,-,TRBJ1-4,CASTLDGGPTSEKLFF,TGCGCCAGCACCCTCGACGGGGGACCAACTTCCGAAAAACTGTTTTTT
-,TRBV7-9,few,TRBJ2-1,CASSSPRTAYNEQFF,TGTGCCAGCAGCTCGCCCAGGACAGCATACAATGAGCAGTTCTTC
-,TRBV2,-,TRBJ1-3,CAGTVNSGNTIYF,TGTGCCGGCACAGTGAACTCTGGAAACACCATATATTTT
TRBD1,TRBV4-1,-,TRBJ1-5,CASSHTGGDQPQHF,TGCGCCAGCAGCCATACAGGGGGCGATCAGCCCCAGCATTTT
-,TRBV30,-,TRBJ1-5,CAWSSQGANQPQHF,TGTGCCTGGAGTTCGCAAGGGGCCAACCAGCCCCAGCATTTT
TRBD2,TRBV6-5,-,TRBJ2-4,CASSYSGLATDIQYF,TGTGCCAGCAGTTACTCTGGACTAGCGACGGACATTCAGTACTTC
-,TRBV27,once,TRBJ2-2,CASSLYRASNTGELFF,TGTGCCAGCAGCCTTTACAGGGCGTCGAACACCGGGGAGCTGTTTTTT
-,TRBV28,-,TRBJ2-4,CASSPDSLAKNIQYF,TGTGCCAGCAGTCCTGACAGCTTAGCCAAAAACATTCAGTACTTC
TRBD1,TRBV28,-,TRBJ1-4,CASSLLGQGGEKLFF,TGTGCCAGCAGTCTCCTGGGACAGGGAGGTGAAAAACTGTTTTTT
-,TRBV15,-,TRBJ2-2,CATSSSGYVGELFF,TGTGCCACCAGCAGCTCGGGGTACGTCGGGGAGCTGTTTTTT
TRBD1,TRBV7-9,-,TRBJ2-7,CASSLGSTGAYEQYF,TGTGCCAGCAGCTTAGGCTCCACAGGGGCCTACGAGCAGTACTTC
-,TRBV5-5,-,TRBJ2-3,CASSLTRGRTDTQYF,TGTGCCAGCAGCTTAACAAGAGGGAGGACAGATACGCAGTATTTT
-,TRBV7-2,-,TRBJ2-1,CASSLSPSPYNEQFF,TGTGCCAGCAGCTTATCTCCTAGTCCCTACAATGAGCAGTTCTTC
TRBD2,TRBV2,many,TRBJ2-7,CASSARTSEYEQYF,TGTGCCAGCAGTGCGAGGACTAGCGAGTACGAGCAGTACTTC
TRBD1,TRBV12-3/TRBV12-4,-,TRBJ2-1,CASRQGDEQFF,TGTGCCAGCAGGCAGGGGGATGAGCAGTTCTTC
-,TRBV18,-,TRBJ1-2,CASSLNRVGNYGYTF,TGTGCCAGCTCGCTCAACAGGGTGGGGAACTATGGCTACACCTTC
-,TRBV7-2,-,TRBJ2-1,CASSLTAVRSYNEQFF,TGTGCCAGCAGCTTAACGGCGGTTAGGTCCTACAATGAGCAGTTCTTC
TRBD1,TRBV30,-,TRBJ2-1,CAWSGQGPHGSTYNEQFF,TGTGCCTGGAGTGGACAGGGTCCGCATGGGTCGACCTACAATGAGCAGTTCTTC
-,TRBV7-2,-,TRBJ1-5,CASSFGGGRNQPQHF,TGTGCCAGCAGCTTTGGGGGAGGGAGGAATCAGCCCCAGCATTTT
-,TRBV19,few,TRBJ1-1,CASSISGGKIEAFF,TGTGCCAGTAGTATATCGGGCGGGAAGATTGAAGCTTTCTTT
TRBD2,TRBV4-1,-,TRBJ2-2,CASSQEPSGSSAGELFF,TGCGCCAGCAGCCAAGAGCCTAGCGGGAGTAGCGCCGGGGAGCTGTTTTTT
TRBD1,TRBV4-1,-,TRBJ2-2,CASSIRDRVPGELFF,TGCGCCAGCAGCATCCGGGACAGGGTTCCCGGGGAGCTGTTTTTT
TRBD1,TRBV13,-,TRBJ2-5,CASSSGTGSAETQYF,TGTGCCAGCAGCTCCGGGACAGGGTCGGCGGAGACCCAGTACTTC
TRBD2,TRBV19,-,TRBJ2-7,CASSIGASGSYEQYF,TGTGCCAGTAGTATAGGGGCTAGCGGTTCCTACGAGCAGTACTTC